These T cell receptor beta chains were read from a single sample in a study of immune characteristics of hereditary and idiopathic chronic pancreatitis. Profiled with immunoSEQ multiplex PCR; TCRdb holds only in-frame clones, not every one. This sample has roughly 9,000 clones, with about 76% found just once. The specimen was pancreas tissue with idiopathic chronic pancreatitis. The receptor set was obtained from a human donor with chronic pancreatitis. Each CDR3 is given with its conserved first and last residue. D genes are given only for firm matches. Not every row has a clone size; where given, it reads once, few, many or a size class.

D gene: TRBD2
V gene: TRBV5-8
J gene: TRBJ2-2
clone size: -
CDR3 DNA: TGTGCCAGCAGCTTGTCCCCTAGCGGGGGCCGCACCGGGGAGCTGTTTTTT
CDR3 protein: CASSLSPSGGRTGELFF

D gene: -
V gene: TRBV28
J gene: TRBJ1-1
clone size: -
CDR3 DNA: TGTGCCAGCAGTTTATCGGGGTATCGGACTGAAGCTTTCTTT
CDR3 protein: CASSLSGYRTEAFF

D gene: -
V gene: TRBV6-6
J gene: TRBJ2-3
clone size: -
CDR3 DNA: TGTGCCAGCAGTTACCTCGGGACGCCCGGTACGCAGTATTTT
CDR3 protein: CASSYLGTPGTQYF

D gene: -
V gene: TRBV6-5
J gene: TRBJ1-4
clone size: -
CDR3 DNA: TGTGCCAGCAGCCGACGAGCAACTAATGAAAAACTGTTTTTT
CDR3 protein: CASSRRATNEKLFF

D gene: -
V gene: TRBV28
J gene: TRBJ1-5
clone size: -
CDR3 DNA: TGTGCCAGCAGTTTCAGGTCACAACGGCCCCAGCATTTT
CDR3 protein: CASSFRSQRPQHF

D gene: TRBD1
V gene: TRBV27
J gene: TRBJ1-1
clone size: few
CDR3 DNA: TGTGCCAGCAGTCCATCGACAGGGGGTTGGAACACTGAAGCTTTCTTT
CDR3 protein: CASSPSTGGWNTEAFF

D gene: -
V gene: TRBV19
J gene: TRBJ1-1
clone size: -
CDR3 DNA: TGTGCCAGTAGTACAGGACTGAGCACTGAAGCTTTCTTT
CDR3 protein: CASSTGLSTEAFF

D gene: TRBD1
V gene: TRBV27
J gene: TRBJ2-7
clone size: few
CDR3 DNA: TGTGCCAGCAGTACCACCGACAGGGACGAGCAGTACTTC
CDR3 protein: CASSTTDRDEQYF

D gene: TRBD2
V gene: TRBV19
J gene: TRBJ2-3
clone size: -
CDR3 DNA: TGTGCCGTCGGGGGGAGGTTAGCTTTTACAGATACGCAGTATTTT
CDR3 protein: CAVGGRLAFTDTQYF

D gene: -
V gene: TRBV6-1
J gene: TRBJ1-2
clone size: -
CDR3 DNA: TGTGCCAGCAGTGTCGTGAGTGGGACCTCTAACTATGGCTACACCTTC
CDR3 protein: CASSVVSGTSNYGYTF

D gene: -
V gene: TRBV5-4
J gene: TRBJ2-7
clone size: once
CDR3 DNA: TGTGCCAGCAGCTCGGCCGACAGTTACGAGCAGTACTTC
CDR3 protein: CASSSADSYEQYF

D gene: -
V gene: TRBV18
J gene: TRBJ2-7
clone size: -
CDR3 DNA: TGTGCCAGCTCCCAAGGACTGGAGTACGAGCAGTACTTC
CDR3 protein: CASSQGLEYEQYF

D gene: -
V gene: TRBV10-3
J gene: TRBJ2-5
clone size: -
CDR3 DNA: TGTGCCATCAGTGATTTAGGGGGGGGAGAGACCCAGTACTTC
CDR3 protein: CAISDLGGGETQYF

D gene: -
V gene: TRBV27
J gene: TRBJ1-2
clone size: -
CDR3 DNA: TGTGCCAGCAGAAGGGTTATTCTTCAGGGTACGGGTGGCTACACCTTC
CDR3 protein: CASRRVILQGTGGYTF

D gene: TRBD2
V gene: TRBV7-3
J gene: TRBJ2-4
clone size: -
CDR3 DNA: TGTGCCAGCAGCCTGATGGGGGGGACCAAAAACATTCAGTACTTC
CDR3 protein: CASSLMGGTKNIQYF

D gene: -
V gene: TRBV28
J gene: TRBJ1-2
clone size: -
CDR3 DNA: TGTGCCAGCAGTTCTAGATTGACAGGCCCCACCTATGGCTACACCTTC
CDR3 protein: CASSSRLTGPTYGYTF

D gene: -
V gene: TRBV18
J gene: TRBJ2-7
clone size: once
CDR3 DNA: TGTGCCAGCTCACCATACGAAGGGTGGGACCATACCTACGAGCAGTACTTC
CDR3 protein: CASSPYEGWDHTYEQYF

D gene: -
V gene: TRBV7-9
J gene: TRBJ1-3
clone size: -
CDR3 DNA: TGTGCCAGCAGCCCTATTCAGGGGAACTCTGGAAACACCATATATTTT
CDR3 protein: CASSPIQGNSGNTIYF

D gene: TRBD1
V gene: TRBV29-1
J gene: TRBJ2-3
clone size: few
CDR3 DNA: TGCAGCGTCGAAGGGACAGTTACTAGCACAGATACGCAGTATTTT
CDR3 protein: CSVEGTVTSTDTQYF

D gene: -
V gene: TRBV6-5
J gene: TRBJ2-7
clone size: once
CDR3 DNA: TGTGCCAGCAGGCCGGGACTCTTCAGCTCCTACGAGCAGTACTTC
CDR3 protein: CASRPGLFSSYEQYF

D gene: -
V gene: TRBV18
J gene: TRBJ1-6
clone size: -
CDR3 DNA: TGTGCCAGCTCCAACCACGGAGGGGCGGATAATTCACCCCTCCACTTT
CDR3 protein: CASSNHGGADNSPLHF

D gene: -
V gene: TRBV7-9
J gene: TRBJ1-1
clone size: -
CDR3 DNA: TGTGCCAGCAGGGCGGGAAGGAACACTGAAGCTTTCTTT
CDR3 protein: CASRAGRNTEAFF

D gene: -
V gene: TRBV7-8
J gene: TRBJ2-5
clone size: -
CDR3 DNA: TGTGCCAGCAGCCGGCCGGTTGAGGAGACCCAGTACTTC
CDR3 protein: CASSRPVEETQYF

D gene: -
V gene: TRBV28
J gene: TRBJ1-1
clone size: -
CDR3 DNA: TGTGCCAGCAGTGCTCCCTCTTGGCGGGGGTCGAACACTGAAGCTTTCTTT
CDR3 protein: CASSAPSWRGSNTEAFF

D gene: TRBD1
V gene: TRBV5-6
J gene: TRBJ2-5
clone size: -
CDR3 DNA: TGTGCCAGCAGCCCGGGACAGGGGGAAGAGACCCAGTACTTC
CDR3 protein: CASSPGQGEETQYF

D gene: -
V gene: TRBV14
J gene: TRBJ2-2
clone size: -
CDR3 DNA: TGTGCCAGCAGCCCTGCGGGGTACACCGGGGAGCTGTTTTTT
CDR3 protein: CASSPAGYTGELFF

D gene: -
V gene: TRBV27
J gene: TRBJ2-7
clone size: -
CDR3 DNA: TGTGCCAGCAGTTTTTTCGGGGGCTACGAGCAGTACTTC
CDR3 protein: CASSFFGGYEQYF

D gene: -
V gene: TRBV19
J gene: TRBJ1-3
clone size: few
CDR3 DNA: TGTGCCAGTAGTATAGGCCCGACGGCTGGTGGTGGAAACACCATATATTTT
CDR3 protein: CASSIGPTAGGGNTIYF

D gene: -
V gene: TRBV5-1
J gene: TRBJ2-1
clone size: -
CDR3 DNA: TGCGCCAGCAGGGTGGTCGGGGGCTATGAGCAGTTCTTC
CDR3 protein: CASRVVGGYEQFF

D gene: -
V gene: TRBV29-1
J gene: TRBJ2-1
clone size: -
CDR3 DNA: TGCAGCGTTGAAGGCTTTACTGGGGGGGCCCTCAATGAGCAGTTCTTC
CDR3 protein: CSVEGFTGGALNEQFF

D gene: TRBD1
V gene: TRBV18
J gene: TRBJ1-2
clone size: -
CDR3 DNA: TGTGCCAGCTCACAAAACACAGGGGACTATGGCTACACCTTC
CDR3 protein: CASSQNTGDYGYTF

D gene: TRBD2
V gene: TRBV7-3
J gene: TRBJ2-5
clone size: -
CDR3 DNA: TGTGCCAGCAGCTTGGGGACTAGCGGGGGGCAAGAGACCCAGTACTTC
CDR3 protein: CASSLGTSGGQETQYF

D gene: TRBD1
V gene: TRBV19
J gene: TRBJ2-2
clone size: few
CDR3 DNA: TGTGCCAGTAGTTCACCCAGCGGTGGACAGGGGGCAGTAACCGGGGAGCTGTTTTTT
CDR3 protein: CASSSPSGGQGAVTGELFF